This TCR beta chain stems from a study of T cell repertoires in cytomegalovirus infection. Overall study context: HLA-B-restricted CMV epitopes that are well studied, plus recently identified HLA-C-restricted ones, were used by the study. TCR beta signatures that were public indicated CMV infection and matching HLA type. Findings of the study overall: The ex vivo response was dominated by HLA-C-restricted CMV-specific TCR beta clonotypes.

In TCRdb, the reads were re-called with MiXCR into one record per CDR3 protein. The sample lists fewer than 650,000 distinct CDR3 sequences; 35% to 50% were seen once. On this clonotype itself: The antigen is undetermined.

The starting material was cultured PBMCs, obtained from culture after CMV antigen stimulation. The sequence derives from a human donor in good health (CMV status not recorded). Some clones in this sample may be carry-over from other donors' samples.

The CDR3 region is CASSYSTQPRTGANTDTQYF. CDR3 DNA: TGTGCCAGCAGTTATTCTACTCAACCACGGACAGGGGCCAACACAGATACGCAGTATTTT. The chain employs TRBV6-2 or TRBV6-3 and TRBJ2-3, with 9 positions matching TRBD1. Germline CDR1 reads MNHEY; CDR2 reads SVGEGT. J was trimmed by 2 bases and V by 3 bases; bases with no gene match: 18. CDR3 size: 20 residues.